These 7 T cell receptor beta chains originate from one sample sequenced in a study of cytomegalovirus exposure and HLA in healthy donors. Use of 60 Vbeta and 13 Jbeta primers characterized the PCR. Libraries were prepared by immunoSEQ multiplex PCR; TCRdb keeps only in-frame clonotypes and omits some of them. The sample shows 100,000 to 150,000 clones, around 80% of them seen only once. The sequencing input was PBMCs. These receptor sequences come from a woman aged 25 to 45 in good health and CMV-seronegative.

This clone was picked up a small number of times. The rearrangement uses TRBV11-1 and TRBJ2-3; the D is unclear. Trimming took 6 bases from V and 0 from J, leaving 10 bases between them. In germline, CDR1 is SGHAT, CDR2 FQDESV (reference sequence). The CDR3 covers 14 residues. The CDR3 reads CASSHRDSTDTQYF. The DNA for the CDR3 is TGTGCCAGCAGTCACAGAGATAGCACAGATACGCAGTATTTT.

The rearrangement links TRBV15 to TRBJ1-4; D is uncertain. V was shortened by 4 bases and J by 4 bases, with 10 bases between the two germline ends. The CDR3 length is 14 residues. Germline V CDR1 and CDR2: LNHNV, YYDKDF (reference sequence). The CDR3 sequence: CATSKQARNEKLFF. CDR3 in DNA: TGTGCCACCAGCAAGCAGGCGCGTAATGAAAAACTGTTTTTT. Supplemented by reference TRBV15 and TRBJ1-4, the full variable domain reads DAMVIQNPRYQVTQFGKPVTLSCSQTLNHNVMYWYQQKSSQAPKLLFHYYDKDFNNEADTPDNFQSRRPNTSFCFLDIRSPGLGDTAMYLCATSKQARNEKLFFGSGTQLSVL.

The chain carries TRBV27 and TRBJ1-5; 7 nucleotides agree with TRBD1. J lost 2 bases, V lost 5 bases, and 6 bases had no gene match. Germline CDR1 is MNHEY and CDR2 is SMNVEV (reference sequence). The CDR3 is 15 residues long. The CDR3 region has the DNA TGTGCCAGCAGTCCCGACAGGGTGCGCAATCAGCCCCAGCATTTT. As protein: CASSPDRVRNQPQHF.

This clone came up once. The chain joins TRBV6-1 to TRBJ2-3, with 8 positions matching TRBD2. The CDR3 length is 15 residues. Per the germline V gene, CDR1 is MNHNS and CDR2 is SASEGT. J gave up 3 bases and V 8 bases, and 10 bases lay outside the gene matches. This chain's CDR3 is CASRTRSGSTDTQYF. Here the CDR3 DNA reads TGTGCCAGCCGGACGAGAAGCGGGAGTACAGATACGCAGTATTTT.

The chain employs TRBV9 and TRBJ2-5; tentative D call: TRBD2 (6 bases). Trimming shortened V by 4 bases and J by 5 bases, and 12 bases separated the two germline ends. Germline V lookup: CDR1 SGDLS, CDR2 YYNGEE. The CDR3 has 13 amino acids. The CDR3 DNA follows: TGTGCCAGCAGCCCCGATGGGGGGGAGACCCAGTACTTC. Its translation: CASSPDGGETQYF.

The chain links TRBV6-1 to TRBJ2-7; TRBD1 matches at 8 bases. The CDR3 loop spans 16 amino acids. V shed 4 bases and J 3 bases; nucleotides not matched to a gene: 11. Germline V lookup: CDR1 MNHNS, CDR2 SASEGT. The CDR3 DNA is TGTGCCAGCAGTGTGGCCCACCCAGGGGGCAGCTACGAGCAGTACTTC. This gives the protein CASSVAHPGGSYEQYF.

The chain is built from TRBV5-6 and TRBJ1-1; maybe TRBD1 (5 bases). Germline CDR1 and CDR2: SGHDT and YYEEEE. The CDR3 has 14 amino acids. The V and J ends lost 5 bases and 6 bases respectively, with 17 bases between them. This CDR3 is CASSPDGRDPEAFF. In nucleotides, the CDR3 is TGTGCCAGCAGTCCAGATGGCAGGGATCCTGAAGCTTTCTTT.